Shown below are 20 T cell receptor beta chains from a single sample sequenced in a study of blood T cells in healthy people across ages. Next came a second PCR, run for roughly 6 to 11 cycles, which used a sample-barcoded 5' primer along with a J-beta primer mix. One entry per CDR3 protein, called by TCRdb with MiXCR from the 5' RACE reads. Of about 770,000 distinct CDR3 sequences listed, around 45% are singletons. The sequenced sample consisted of blood. The receptors stem from a man aged 55-75 years in good health.

The J gene is TRBJ2-3, the V gene TRBV5-1, with D perhaps matching TRBD2 (7 bases). CDR1 and CDR2 (germline): SGHRS, YFSETQ. Trimming stripped 3 bases from V and 2 bases from J, with 13 bases between. The CDR3 extends over 15 amino acids. The CDR3, as DNA: TGCGCCAGCAGCTCAATTGGGGGGGCCACAGATACGCAGTATTTT. Translating it yields CASSSIGGATDTQYF.

The table lists this clonotype with a few counts. The rearrangement uses TRBV25-1 and TRBJ2-3; D not resolved. Germline V CDR1 and CDR2: MGHDK, SYGVNS. The V end lost 4 bases, the J end lost 4 bases, and 9 bases lay between the germline ends. The length of the CDR3 is 13 residues. The CDR3 loop is CASSGFKADTQYF. As DNA, the CDR3 is TGTGCCAGCAGTGGTTTTAAGGCAGATACGCAGTATTTT.

With regard to this clonotype: A read error may be the cause here, since a much bigger clone is one base away. This sequence joins TRBV7-2 and TRBJ1-4, with D maybe TRBD1 (5 bases). CDR1 is SGHTA, CDR2 FQGNSA, per germline. The CDR3 runs 17 residues. Written as DNA, the CDR3 is TGTGCCAGCAGCCCACGGGGCAGATCTACAACTAATGGAAAACTGTTTTTT. Its translation: CASSPRGRSTTNGKLFF.

This clonotype was counted only a few times. The V and J genes are TRBV27 and TRBJ1-1; TRBD1 agrees at 7 bases. Germline lookup yields CDR1 MNHEY and CDR2 SMNVEV (reference sequence). V dropped 8 bases and J dropped 2; count of bases not matched to a gene: 2. This CDR3 contains 12 residues. CDR3 bases: TGTGCCAGCTGGACAGGCAACACTGAAGCTTTCTTT. Translating it yields CASWTGNTEAFF.

This sequence joins TRBV28 and TRBJ1-4; 9 bases agree with TRBD1. The CDR3 is 14 residues long. Germline V lookup: CDR1 MDHEN, CDR2 SYDVKM. With 4 bases clipped from V and 8 bases from J, the junction kept 5 bases outside the gene matches. CDR3 sequence (DNA): TGTGCCAGCAGTTCCGGACAGGGGTTGGAAAAACTGTTTTTT. Translating it yields CASSSGQGLEKLFF.

V and J are TRBV4-1 and TRBJ2-1; no firm D call. CDR3 length: 15 residues. Germline V gene data show CDR1 as MGHRA and CDR2 as YSYEKL. Trimming removed 3 bases from V and 0 bases from J, with 9 bases in between. CDR3: CASSHSPSSYNEQFF. The CDR3 coding sequence is TGCGCCAGCAGCCACTCCCCCAGCTCCTACAATGAGCAGTTCTTC.

This clonotype was counted only a few times. The chain has TRBV7-8 and TRBJ2-1, with a possible D match to TRBD1 (6 bases). The CDR3 runs to 15 residues. Germline CDR1 is SGHVS and CDR2 is FQNEAQ. The ends were cut back, 5 bases at V and 0 bases at J, with 11 bases in the middle. CDR3 protein: CASSIRDNSYNEQFF. DNA of the CDR3: TGTGCCAGCAGCATCCGGGACAACTCCTACAATGAGCAGTTCTTC.

The rearrangement uses TRBV6-2 or TRBV6-3 and TRBJ2-7; TRBD2 matches 11 bases. CDR3 length equals 17 residues. The germline CDR1 and CDR2 sequences are MNHEY and SVGEGT. V was pared by 6 bases and J by 5 bases, with 15 bases of the junction left unmatched. As DNA, the CDR3 is TGTGCCAGCAGCCGAGGCCCCCGACTAGCGGGAATCCACGAGCAGTACTTC. It codes for CASSRGPRLAGIHEQYF.

This clonotype occurred many times. The V call is TRBV2, the J call TRBJ1-1, with D perhaps TRBD1 (5 bases). In germline, CDR1 is SNHLY, CDR2 FYNNEI. This CDR3 has 13 amino acids. With 7 bases removed from V and 5 bases from J, the gap between germline ends came to 14 bases. In nucleotides, the CDR3 is TGTGCCAGCACGTCGGGGGAAGGGACTGAAGCTTTCTTT. Its protein product is CASTSGEGTEAFF.

The chain carries TRBV4-3 and TRBJ2-5; a possible D gene is TRBD1 (5 bases). With 0 bases removed from V and 4 bases from J, the gap between germline ends came to 15 bases. In germline, CDR1 is LGHNA, CDR2 YSLEER. This CDR3 has 16 amino acids. The CDR3 DNA reads as TGCGCCAGCAGCCAAGAAACCCCCAAGCAGGGAGAGACCCAGTACTTC. Translating gives CASSQETPKQGETQYF.

This clonotype was detected many times. The chain couples TRBV29-1 to TRBJ2-7; D may be TRBD1 (6 bases). The CDR3 has 12 residues. Germline V gene data show CDR1 as SQVTM and CDR2 as ANQGSEA. Between the trimmed V and J ends, which lost 7 bases and 0 bases, there was a span of 10 bases. DNA of the CDR3: TGCAGCGGAACAGGGACCTCCTACGAGCAGTACTTC. Translating it yields CSGTGTSYEQYF.

This clonotype appeared many times. The J gene is TRBJ2-7, the V gene TRBV4-2, with 8 bases lining up with TRBD2. The CDR3 sequence is 16 residues long. J was trimmed by 0 bases and V by 1 base; bases with no gene match: 5. Per germline, CDR1 LGHNA and CDR2 YNFKEQ. CDR3 in amino acids: CASSQAQRGSSYEQYF. CDR3 sequence (DNA): TGTGCCAGCAGCCAAGCTCAGCGGGGGAGCTCCTACGAGCAGTACTTC.

The chain uses TRBV9 and TRBJ2-3; 10 bases line up with TRBD2. The germline CDR1 and CDR2 sequences are SGDLS and YYNGEE. Trimming cost V 5 bases and J 3 bases; bases outside gene matches: 6. CDR3 length: 15 amino acids. CDR3 sequence (DNA): TGTGCCAGCAGACAGGCTAGCGGGGGAACAGATACGCAGTATTTT. Residues: CASRQASGGTDTQYF. Together with reference TRBV9 and TRBJ2-3, the CDR3 gives the full variable domain: DSGVTQTPKHLITATGQRVTLRCSPRSGDLSVYWYQQSLDQGLQFLIQYYNGEERAKGNILERFSAQQFPDLHSELNLSSLELGDSALYFCASRQASGGTDTQYFGPGTRLTVL.

This clonotype occurred a few times. The chain combines TRBV28 with TRBJ1-6; no clear D gene. The CDR3 is 14 amino acids. V lost 10 bases and J lost 0, with 10 bases in between. Germline CDR1 and CDR2: MDHEN and SYDVKM. Here the CDR3 DNA reads TGTGCCACCATAGAAAGCTCCTATAATTCACCCCTCCACTTT. The encoded protein is CATIESSYNSPLHF.

This clonotype occurred many times. This sequence joins TRBV7-2 and TRBJ1-6; D is possibly TRBD1 (6 bases). CDR3 length: 14 amino acids. V dropped 4 bases and J dropped 9 bases, with 13 bases sitting between them. In germline, CDR1 is SGHTA, CDR2 FQGNSA. Written as DNA, the CDR3 is TGTGCCAGCAGCTCCTACAGGGTGGGTTCACCCCTCCACTTT. Protein: CASSSYRVGSPLHF.

The chain carries TRBV20-1 and TRBJ1-6; 8 bases agree with TRBD1. There are 16 residues in the CDR3. The trim removed 3 bases at V and 0 bases at J, leaving 4 bases unmatched. The V gene's germline CDR1 is DFQATT and CDR2 SNEGSKA (reference sequence). CDR3 sequence: CSASQGARSYNSPLHF. The CDR3 DNA is TGCAGTGCTAGCCAGGGGGCTCGCTCCTATAATTCACCCCTCCACTTT.

This chain uses TRBV12-3 or TRBV12-4 with TRBJ2-7; 7 bases fit TRBD2. TRBJ2-5 explains the end of the DNA better; the J call may be wrong. This CDR3 region has 13 residues. The CDR3 here is CASTGSGTKTQYF. For the CDR3, the DNA is TGTGCCAGCACCGGGAGCGGGACGAAGACCCAGTACTTC.

V is TRBV7-9 and J is TRBJ2-5, with 7 positions matching TRBD1. Germline V gene lookup returns CDR1 SEHNR and CDR2 FQNEAQ (reference sequence). With 2 bases clipped from V and 1 base from J, the junction kept 4 bases outside the gene matches. The CDR3 is 15 residues long. The CDR3 sequence: CASSLQGQTQETQYF. The CDR3 DNA follows: TGTGCCAGCAGCTTACAGGGACAGACCCAAGAGACCCAGTACTTC.

V and J are TRBV2 and TRBJ2-4, with D perhaps matching TRBD1 (5 bases). The J call could be wrong; TRBJ2-7 is a better fit for the DNA end. Germline V CDR1 and CDR2: SNHLY, FYNNEI. The CDR3 runs 14 residues. The CDR3 sequence: CASSAGSRDYEQYF. The CDR3 nucleotides read TGTGCCAGCAGTGCAGGGTCCAGGGATTACGAGCAGTACTTC.

This clonotype has more than one count but fewer than ten. The V and J genes are TRBV28 and TRBJ2-7; D unresolved. The ends were cut back, 1 base at V and 0 bases at J, with 10 bases in the middle. Germline V lookup: CDR1 MDHEN, CDR2 SYDVKM. The CDR3 is 15 amino acids. CDR3 amino acids: CASSLSTVISYEQYF. CDR3 nucleotide sequence: TGTGCCAGCAGTTTATCCACGGTTATCTCCTACGAGCAGTACTTC.